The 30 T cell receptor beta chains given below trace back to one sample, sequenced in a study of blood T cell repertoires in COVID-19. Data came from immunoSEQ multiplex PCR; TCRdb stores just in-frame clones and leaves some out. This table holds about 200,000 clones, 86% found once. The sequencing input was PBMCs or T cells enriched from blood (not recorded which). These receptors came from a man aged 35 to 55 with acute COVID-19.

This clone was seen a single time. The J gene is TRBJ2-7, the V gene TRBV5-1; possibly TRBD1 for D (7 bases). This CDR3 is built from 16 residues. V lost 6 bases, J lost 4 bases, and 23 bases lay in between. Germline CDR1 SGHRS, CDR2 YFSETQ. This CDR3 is CASKGGSGTAPYEQYF. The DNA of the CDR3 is TGCGCCAGCAAGGGGGGATCCGGGACAGCTCCATACGAGCAGTACTTC. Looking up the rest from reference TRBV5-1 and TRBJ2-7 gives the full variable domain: KAGVTQTPRYLIKTRGQQVTLSCSPISGHRSVSWYQQTPGQGLQFLFEYFSETQRNKGNFPGRFSGRQFSNSRSEMNVSTLELGDSALYLCASKGGSGTAPYEQYFGPGTRLTVT.

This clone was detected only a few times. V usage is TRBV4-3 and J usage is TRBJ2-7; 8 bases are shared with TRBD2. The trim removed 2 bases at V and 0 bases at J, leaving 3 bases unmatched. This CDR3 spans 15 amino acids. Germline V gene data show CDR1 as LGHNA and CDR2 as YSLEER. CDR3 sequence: CASSQKAGDSYEQYF. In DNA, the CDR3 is TGCGCCAGCAGCCAAAAAGCGGGGGACTCCTACGAGCAGTACTTC.

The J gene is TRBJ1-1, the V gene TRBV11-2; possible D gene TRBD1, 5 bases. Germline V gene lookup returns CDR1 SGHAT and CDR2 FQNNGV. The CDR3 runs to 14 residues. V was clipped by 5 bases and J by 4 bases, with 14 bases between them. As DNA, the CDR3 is TGTGCCAGCAGCCCCACCAGGGAAGGCACTGAAGCTTTCTTT. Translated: CASSPTREGTEAFF.

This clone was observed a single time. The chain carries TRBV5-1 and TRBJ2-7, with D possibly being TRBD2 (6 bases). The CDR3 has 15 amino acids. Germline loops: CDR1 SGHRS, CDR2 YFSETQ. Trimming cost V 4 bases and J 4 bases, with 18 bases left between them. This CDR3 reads CASSPGGGMGYEQYF. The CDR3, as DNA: TGCGCCAGCAGCCCAGGAGGCGGGATGGGATACGAGCAGTACTTC.

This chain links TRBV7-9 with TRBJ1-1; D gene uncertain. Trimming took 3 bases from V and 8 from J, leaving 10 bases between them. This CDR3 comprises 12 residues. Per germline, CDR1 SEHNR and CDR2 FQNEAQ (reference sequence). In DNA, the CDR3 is TGTGCCAGCAGCTTCCGGGATGGGGAAGCTTTCTTT. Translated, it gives CASSFRDGEAFF.

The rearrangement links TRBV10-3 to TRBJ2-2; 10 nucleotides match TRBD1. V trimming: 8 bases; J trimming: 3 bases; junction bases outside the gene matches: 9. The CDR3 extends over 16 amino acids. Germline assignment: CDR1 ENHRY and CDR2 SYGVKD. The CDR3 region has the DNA TGTGCCATCGGGAGGATGACAGGGGGCCACACCGGGGAGCTGTTTTTT. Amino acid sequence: CAIGRMTGGHTGELFF.

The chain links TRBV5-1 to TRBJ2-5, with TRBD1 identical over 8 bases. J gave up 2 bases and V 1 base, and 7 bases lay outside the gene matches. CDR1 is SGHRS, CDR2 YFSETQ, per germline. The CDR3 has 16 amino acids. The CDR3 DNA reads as TGCGCCAGCAGCTTGATGCAGGGGGCGCCACAAGAGACCCAGTACTTC. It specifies CASSLMQGAPQETQYF.

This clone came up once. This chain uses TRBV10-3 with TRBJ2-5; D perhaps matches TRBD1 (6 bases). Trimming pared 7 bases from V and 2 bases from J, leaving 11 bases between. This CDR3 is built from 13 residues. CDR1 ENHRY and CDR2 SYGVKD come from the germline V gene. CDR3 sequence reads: CAITGQPQETQYF. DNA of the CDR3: TGTGCCATCACCGGACAGCCTCAAGAGACCCAGTACTTC.

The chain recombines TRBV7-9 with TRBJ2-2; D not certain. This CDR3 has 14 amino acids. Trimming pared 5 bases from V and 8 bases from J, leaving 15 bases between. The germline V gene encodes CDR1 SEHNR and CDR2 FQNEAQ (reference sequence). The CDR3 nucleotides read TGTGCCAGCAGCCCACGTTCTAGTGGGGGGGAGCTGTTTTTT. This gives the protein CASSPRSSGGELFF.

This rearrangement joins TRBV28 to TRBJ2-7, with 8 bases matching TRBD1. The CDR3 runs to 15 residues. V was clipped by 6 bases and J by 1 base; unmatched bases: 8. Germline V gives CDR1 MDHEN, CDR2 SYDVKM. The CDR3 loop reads CASSYGQGTSYEQYF. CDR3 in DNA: TGTGCCAGCAGCTACGGACAGGGTACGTCCTACGAGCAGTACTTC.

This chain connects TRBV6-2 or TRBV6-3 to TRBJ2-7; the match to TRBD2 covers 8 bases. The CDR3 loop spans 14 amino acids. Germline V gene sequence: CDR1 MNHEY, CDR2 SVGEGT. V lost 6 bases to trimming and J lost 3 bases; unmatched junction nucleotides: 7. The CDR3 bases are TGTGCCAGCAGCATCAGTGCGGGAGGCTACGAGCAGTACTTC. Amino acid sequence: CASSISAGGYEQYF.

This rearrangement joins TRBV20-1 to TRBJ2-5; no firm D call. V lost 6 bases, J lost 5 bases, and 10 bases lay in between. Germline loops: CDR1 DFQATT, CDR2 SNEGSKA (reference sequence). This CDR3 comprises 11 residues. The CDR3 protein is CSAWSAETQYF. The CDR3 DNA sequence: TGCAGTGCCTGGAGTGCGGAGACCCAGTACTTC.

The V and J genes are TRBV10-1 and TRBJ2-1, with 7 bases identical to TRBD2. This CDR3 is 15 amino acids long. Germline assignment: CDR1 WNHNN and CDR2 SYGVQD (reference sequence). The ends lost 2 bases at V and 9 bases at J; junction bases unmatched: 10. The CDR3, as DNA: TGCGCCAGCAGTGAGCCCCCTCTGGGCGGGGGTGAGCAGTTCTTC. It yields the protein CASSEPPLGGGEQFF.

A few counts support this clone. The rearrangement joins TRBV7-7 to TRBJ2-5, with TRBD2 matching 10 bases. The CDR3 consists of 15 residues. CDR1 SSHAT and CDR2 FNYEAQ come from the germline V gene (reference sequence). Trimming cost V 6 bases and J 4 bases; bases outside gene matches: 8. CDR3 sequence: CASSYLAGAGETQYF. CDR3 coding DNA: TGTGCCAGCAGTTATCTAGCGGGAGCAGGAGAGACCCAGTACTTC.

In DNA, the CDR3 is TGTGCCAGCAGCCAAGGGGGCGCAGGGAATGAGCAGTTCTTC. This sequence encodes CASSQGGAGNEQFF. The chain joins TRBV3-1 (or the pseudogene TRBV3-2) to TRBJ2-1; tentative D call: TRBD1 (5 bases). The CDR3 runs 14 residues. Germline lookup yields CDR1 LGHDT and CDR2 YNNKEL (reference sequence). V lost 1 base, J lost 7 bases, and 11 bases lay in between.

The CDR3 sequence is CASSRIDRGSGELFF. The DNA for the CDR3 is TGTGCCAGCAGTAGGATCGACAGGGGGTCCGGGGAGCTGTTTTTT. The chain couples TRBV28 to TRBJ2-2; 9 nucleotides agree with TRBD1. CDR1 and CDR2 (germline): MDHEN, SYDVKM. This CDR3 is built from 15 residues. The V segment lost 5 bases and the J segment 6 bases; nucleotides outside the gene matches: 7.

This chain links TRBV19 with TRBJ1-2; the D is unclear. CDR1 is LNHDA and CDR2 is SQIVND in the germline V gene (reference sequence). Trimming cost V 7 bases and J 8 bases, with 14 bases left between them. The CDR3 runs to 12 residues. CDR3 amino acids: CASTFGFGGYTF. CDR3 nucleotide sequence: TGTGCCAGTACTTTCGGTTTCGGGGGCTACACCTTC.

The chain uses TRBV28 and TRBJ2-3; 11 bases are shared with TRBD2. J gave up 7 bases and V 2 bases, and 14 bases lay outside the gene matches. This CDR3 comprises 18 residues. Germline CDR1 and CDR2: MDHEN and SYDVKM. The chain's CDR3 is CASSLGGGGTSGAYTQYF. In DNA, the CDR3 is TGTGCCAGCAGTTTAGGCGGAGGGGGGACTAGCGGAGCTTATACGCAGTATTTT.

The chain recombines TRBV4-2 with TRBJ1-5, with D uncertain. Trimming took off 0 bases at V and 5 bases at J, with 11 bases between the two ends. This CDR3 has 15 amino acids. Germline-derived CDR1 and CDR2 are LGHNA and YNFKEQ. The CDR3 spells CASSQEGQRDQPQHF. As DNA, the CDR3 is TGTGCCAGCAGCCAAGAAGGGCAGCGGGATCAGCCCCAGCATTTT.

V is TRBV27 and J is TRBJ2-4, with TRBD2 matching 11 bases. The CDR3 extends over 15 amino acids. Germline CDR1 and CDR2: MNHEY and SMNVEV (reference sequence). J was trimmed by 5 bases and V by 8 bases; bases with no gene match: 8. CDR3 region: CASGHRGLAENIQYF. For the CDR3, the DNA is TGTGCCAGCGGCCACAGGGGACTAGCGGAAAACATTCAGTACTTC.

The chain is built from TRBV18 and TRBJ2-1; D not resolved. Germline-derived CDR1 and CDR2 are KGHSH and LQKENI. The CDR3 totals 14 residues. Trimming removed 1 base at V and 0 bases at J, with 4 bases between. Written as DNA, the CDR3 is TGTGCCAGCTCACCACAGAGCTCCTACAATGAGCAGTTCTTC. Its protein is CASSPQSSYNEQFF.

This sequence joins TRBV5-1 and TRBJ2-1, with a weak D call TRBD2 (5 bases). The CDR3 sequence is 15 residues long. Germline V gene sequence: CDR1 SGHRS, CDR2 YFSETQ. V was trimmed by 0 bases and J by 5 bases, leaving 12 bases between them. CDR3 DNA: TGCGCCAGCAGCTTGGCCGTCGGGGTAAACAATGAGCAGTTCTTC. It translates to CASSLAVGVNNEQFF.

CDR3 in DNA: TGTGCCAGCATAAGGGGGGGTCCGGGAACTAATGAAAAACTGTTTTTT. This sequence encodes CASIRGGPGTNEKLFF. J is TRBJ1-4 and V is TRBV2, with a weak D call TRBD1 (6 bases). V was pared by 7 bases and J by 1 base, with 16 bases between. Germline CDR1 is SNHLY and CDR2 is FYNNEI. This CDR3 spans 16 amino acids. Together with reference TRBV2 and TRBJ1-4, the CDR3 gives the full variable domain: EPEVTQTPSHQVTQMGQEVILRCVPISNHLYFYWYRQILGQKVEFLVSFYNNEISEKSEIFDDQFSVERPDGSNFTLKIRSTKLEDSAMYFCASIRGGPGTNEKLFFGSGTQLSVL.

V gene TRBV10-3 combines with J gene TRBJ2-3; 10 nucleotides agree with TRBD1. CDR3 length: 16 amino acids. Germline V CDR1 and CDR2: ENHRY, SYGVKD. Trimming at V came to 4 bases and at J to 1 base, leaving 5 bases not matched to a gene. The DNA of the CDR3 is TGTGCCATCAGTGGGACAGGGGGACGGGGCACAGATACGCAGTATTTT. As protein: CAISGTGGRGTDTQYF.

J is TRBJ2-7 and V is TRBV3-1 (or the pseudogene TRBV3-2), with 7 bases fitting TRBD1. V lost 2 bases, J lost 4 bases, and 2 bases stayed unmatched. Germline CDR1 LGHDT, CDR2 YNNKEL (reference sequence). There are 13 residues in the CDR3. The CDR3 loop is CASSQFRGYEQYF. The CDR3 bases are TGTGCCAGCAGCCAATTCAGGGGGTACGAGCAGTACTTC.

The CDR3 bases are TGCGCCAGCAGTGAACGGGACAGGGGAGGCGCTGGGGCCAACGTCCTGACTTTC. It translates to CASSERDRGGAGANVLTF. The gene calls are TRBV10-2 and TRBJ2-6; 10 bases map to TRBD1. This CDR3 is 18 amino acids long. The V and J ends lost 3 bases and 2 bases, in that order; junction bases with no gene match: 7. Germline CDR1 WSHSY, CDR2 SAAADI.

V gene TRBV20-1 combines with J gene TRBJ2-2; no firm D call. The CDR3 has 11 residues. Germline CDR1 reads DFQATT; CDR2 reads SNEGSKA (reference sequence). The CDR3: CRDLNTGELFF. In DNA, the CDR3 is TGCAGAGACTTGAACACCGGGGAGCTGTTTTTT.

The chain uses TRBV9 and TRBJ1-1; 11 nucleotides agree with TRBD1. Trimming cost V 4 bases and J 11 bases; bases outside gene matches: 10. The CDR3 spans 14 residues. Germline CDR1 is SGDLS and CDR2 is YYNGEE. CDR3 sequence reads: CASSPGTGGQRAFF. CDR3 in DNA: TGTGCCAGCAGCCCGGGGACAGGGGGACAACGGGCTTTCTTT.

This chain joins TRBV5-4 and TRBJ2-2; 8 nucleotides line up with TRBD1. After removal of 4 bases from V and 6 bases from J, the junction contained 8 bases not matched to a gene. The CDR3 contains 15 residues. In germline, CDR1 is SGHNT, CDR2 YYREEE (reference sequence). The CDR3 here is CASSAPDRGPGELFF. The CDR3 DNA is TGTGCCAGCAGCGCACCAGACAGGGGACCCGGGGAGCTGTTTTTT.

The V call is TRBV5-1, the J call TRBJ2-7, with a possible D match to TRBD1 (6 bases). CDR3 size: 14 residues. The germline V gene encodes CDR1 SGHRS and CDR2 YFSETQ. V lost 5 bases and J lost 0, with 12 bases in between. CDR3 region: CASSYSDSSYEQYF. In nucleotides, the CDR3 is TGCGCCAGCAGTTATTCGGACAGCTCCTACGAGCAGTACTTC. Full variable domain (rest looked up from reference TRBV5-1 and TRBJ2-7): KAGVTQTPRYLIKTRGQQVTLSCSPISGHRSVSWYQQTPGQGLQFLFEYFSETQRNKGNFPGRFSGRQFSNSRSEMNVSTLELGDSALYLCASSYSDSSYEQYFGPGTRLTVT.